The source of this TCR beta chain is a study of cytomegalovirus exposure and HLA in healthy donors. Study information: Just over 80% of around 390 genotyped donors fell in the Caucasian-associated ancestry cluster.

This CDR3 spans 14 amino acids. In germline, CDR1 is MNHEY, CDR2 SMNVEV (reference sequence). The ends were cut back, 6 bases at V and 3 bases at J, with 14 bases in the middle. A note on this clone: Antigen specificity is unknown.

The PCR ran on 60 Vbeta and 13 Jbeta primers. In the authors' workflow: There were tens of millions of unique TCR beta chains by a later count, and approximately 11 million of them were shared. TCRdb keeps only in-frame clones here, not all; method: immunoSEQ multiplex PCR. The D gene and trimming were derived from the DNA, and the V and J assignments and clone size from that table. The sample contains about 150,000 clones, around 75% of which appear only once. Study conclusions and caveats: The number of N-insertions in an Asian-associated ancestry cluster was reportedly below the approximately 600-donor mean in a later analysis. Rarity held for most TCR sequences, but there were some public TCRs that occurred in many donors.

The chain carries TRBV27 and TRBJ1-2, with D perhaps matching TRBD1 (5 bases). Sequenced material: PBMCs. This receptor was identified in a man younger than 30 in good health and CMV-seropositive. In nucleotides, the CDR3 is TGTGCCAGCAGGGAAGCAAAGACAGACTATGGCTACACCTTC. Protein sequence: CASREAKTDYGYTF.